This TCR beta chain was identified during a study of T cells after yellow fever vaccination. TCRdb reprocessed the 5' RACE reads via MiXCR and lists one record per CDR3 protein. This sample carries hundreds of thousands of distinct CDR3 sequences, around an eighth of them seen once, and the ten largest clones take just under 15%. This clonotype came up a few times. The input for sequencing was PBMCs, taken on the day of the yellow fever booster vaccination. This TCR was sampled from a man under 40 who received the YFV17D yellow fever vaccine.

This CDR3 reads CASSLFGSTGELFF. In nucleotides, the CDR3 is TGTGCCAGCAGCTTATTCGGAAGCACCGGGGAGCTGTTTTTT. The rearrangement uses TRBV7-6 and TRBJ2-2; no definite D call. Germline V gives CDR1 SGHVS, CDR2 FNYEAQ. The CDR3 totals 14 residues. The V end lost 2 bases, the J end lost 4 bases, and 8 bases lay between the germline ends.